This T cell receptor (beta chain) originates from a study of shared clonotypes between healthy human individuals (dated by TCRdb to 2018 to 2021). In terms of the full investigation: The cohort included a few men and two women between 18 and 49 years of age. Per donor, three plates each were used for CD4 naive and CD4 memory, two for CD8 naive, and one for CD8 memory. The study deeply sequenced blood TCR repertoires of about five healthy adults to estimate repertoire size and the extent of clonotype sharing between individuals. To increase sequencing depth and limit assay-specific biases, different laboratories used diverse techniques to prepare libraries and sequence TCR repertoires. Each donor's leukapheresis produced roughly between about 0.85 and 10 billion PBMCs. The study at large found these results: Because the study included a small number of donors, the genetic and exposure-history diversity represented was limited. Rarefaction of sorted-subset datasets indicated incomplete sequencing despite the large sequencing depth. Pairwise subsampling indicated that sequencing depth was expected to affect the degree of clonotype sharing among donors. Naive subsets generally had larger estimated clonotype richness than memory subsets did. Sampling was restricted to blood, and TCR repertoires in tissues likely differ from the TCR repertoires found in blood. When several donors were compared, the shared fraction of clonotypes was about 5.4% for naive CD4, around 3.6% for naive CD8, more than 2% for memory CD4, and 0.4% for memory CD8. Compared with non-shared clonotypes, the clonotypes found in all four sorted-subset donors had higher generation probabilities.

This clone was counted a single time. What antigen it recognizes has not been identified. No much larger clone exists at a distance of one base, and base qualities are not known. TCR CDR3 regions were amplified from genomic DNA by multiplex PCR using the deep immunoSEQ assay. For each cell subset, the extracted genomic DNA was distributed evenly across all wells of several immunoSEQ 96-well plates, and each plate served as one replicate. For sorted subsets, around 200 ng genomic DNA, equal to about 30,000 T cell genomes, was loaded into each replicate PCR. The purified libraries were quantified using a Qubit 3.0 fluorometer, sized with a Bioanalyzer 2100, and then quantified again using the KAPA Library Quantification kit. Each immunoSEQ 96-well plate was sequenced on its own single-read 150-cycle Illumina NextSeq 550 flow cell. Turning to the authors' computational methods: Because the immunoSEQ output included only junctional sequences and no quality scores, the filtering could not be the same as the filtering used for full-length reads. To assign V/J genes and CDR3, sequences were annotated using PyIR, a Python wrapper for IgBLAST v1.9, with IMGT germline references. Reads were filtered out if the reads had weak V/J assignments (E-value above 1e-6), no CDR3, stop codons, out-of-frame junctions, or ambiguous translated residues. V3J clonotypes were defined as sequences sharing an identical inferred V gene, J gene, and CDR3 amino acid sequence. The percentage overlap between two repertoires was calculated by dividing the number of shared unique clonotypes by the size of the smaller repertoire. Richness of each repertoire was evaluated using RTK rarefaction, the Chao1 estimator, and Recon v2.1 estimates of unobserved clonotypes. OLGA was used to compute generation probabilities for all TCRbeta clonotypes that the gDNA method yielded from a few donors. The immuneACCESS repertoire file appears here via TCRdb, limited to in-frame rearrangements. These files lack a portion of the clones; in checked studies, under half of the deficit traces to unresolved V genes, and the cause of the others is not known. V, J and clone size are those of that table, while D and trimming were read from the DNA. This sample is represented by a few million clones; roughly 95% of them were singletons. The top ten clones comprise about 1.6% of the sample.

From the cysteine through the phenylalanine, the CDR3 covers 17 amino acids. The retained sequence is limited to the CDR3, 51 bases, with the frame set at the first base. Compared with germline, V lacks 5 bases and J lacks 0 bases; bases without a gene match: 7. The germline V gene provides CDR1 SGDLS and CDR2 YYNGEE. CD8 naive samples were obtained by positive selection for CCR7 among CD45RO-negative cells, yielding a CD45RA+CCR7+ population from which TemRA cells were excluded. The donors were healthy, HIV-negative adults who had no recently reported acute infections or vaccinations. Every donor was a Caucasian adult living in Nashville, Tennessee, USA. After blood collection by leukapheresis, PBMCs were isolated using Ficoll-Histopaque density gradient centrifugation and then cryopreserved in the vapor phase of liquid nitrogen. Purity and quantity of every magnetically sorted T cell population were checked by analytical flow cytometry. Genomic DNA was isolated from every sorted fraction and measured by UV absorbance on a Nanodrop 2000c.

The rearrangement joined TRBV9 to TRBJ2-6; 8 bases in between match TRBD1. This TCR came from a man between 18 and 29 years old in good health. Some clones in this sample may be carry-over from other donors' samples. The sequencing input was naive CD8+ T cells from PBMCs. The cell subset or site label, read with the paper, signifies: CD45RA+CCR7+. The CDR3 protein: CASRDRATDSGANVLTF. The nucleotides are TGTGCCAGCAGGGACAGGGCTACGGACTCTGGGGCCAACGTCCTGACTTTC.